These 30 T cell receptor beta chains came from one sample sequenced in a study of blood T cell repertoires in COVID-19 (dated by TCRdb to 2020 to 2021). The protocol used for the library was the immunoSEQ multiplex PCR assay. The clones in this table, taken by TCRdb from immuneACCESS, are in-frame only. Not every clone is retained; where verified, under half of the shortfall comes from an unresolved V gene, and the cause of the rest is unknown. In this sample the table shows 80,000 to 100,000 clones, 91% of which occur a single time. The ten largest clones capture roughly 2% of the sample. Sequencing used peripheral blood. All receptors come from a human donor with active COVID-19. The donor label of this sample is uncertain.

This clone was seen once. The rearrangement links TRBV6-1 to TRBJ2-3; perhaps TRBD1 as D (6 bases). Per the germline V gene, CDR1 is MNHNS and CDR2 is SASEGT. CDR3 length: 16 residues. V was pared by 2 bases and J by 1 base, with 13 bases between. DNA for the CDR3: TGTGCCAGCAGTGAACTAAGGGGGTTCGGCACAGATACGCAGTATTTT. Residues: CASSELRGFGTDTQYF.

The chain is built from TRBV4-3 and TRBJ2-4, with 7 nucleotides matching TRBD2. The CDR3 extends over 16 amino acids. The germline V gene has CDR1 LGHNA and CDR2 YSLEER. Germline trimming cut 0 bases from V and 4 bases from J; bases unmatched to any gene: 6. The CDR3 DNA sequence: TGCGCCAGCAGCCAAGAGCGGGGGTACACAAAAAACATTCAGTACTTC. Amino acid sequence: CASSQERGYTKNIQYF.

CDR3 coding DNA: TGTGCCAGCAGCTTAGCGAACGGCTACGAGCAGTACTTC. Amino acid sequence: CASSLANGYEQYF. V usage is TRBV7-9 and J usage is TRBJ2-7; D not certain. The CDR3 consists of 13 residues. The V end lost 0 bases, the J end lost 3 bases, and 6 bases lay between the germline ends. CDR1 SEHNR and CDR2 FQNEAQ come from the germline V gene (reference sequence).

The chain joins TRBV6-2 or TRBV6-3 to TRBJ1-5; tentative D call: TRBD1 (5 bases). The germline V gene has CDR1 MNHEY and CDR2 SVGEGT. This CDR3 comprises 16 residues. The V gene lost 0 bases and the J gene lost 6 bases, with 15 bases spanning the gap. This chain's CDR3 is CASSYSAGLIGQPQHF. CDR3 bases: TGTGCCAGCAGTTACTCGGCAGGGCTCATCGGTCAGCCCCAGCATTTT.

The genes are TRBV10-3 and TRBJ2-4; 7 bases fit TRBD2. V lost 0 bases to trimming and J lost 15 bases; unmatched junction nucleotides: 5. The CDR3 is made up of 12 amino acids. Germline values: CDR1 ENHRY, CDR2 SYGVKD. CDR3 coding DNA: TGTGCCATCAGTGAGTCGGGGACTATGCGGTACTTC. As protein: CAISESGTMRYF.

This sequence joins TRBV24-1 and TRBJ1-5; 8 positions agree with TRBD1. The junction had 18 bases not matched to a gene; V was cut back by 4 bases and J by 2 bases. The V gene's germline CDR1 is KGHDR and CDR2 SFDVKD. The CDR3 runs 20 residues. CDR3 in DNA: TGTGCCACCAGTGAACGGATTCGCGGGACAGGTGGAAAGGGCAATCAGCCCCAGCATTTT. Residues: CATSERIRGTGGKGNQPQHF.

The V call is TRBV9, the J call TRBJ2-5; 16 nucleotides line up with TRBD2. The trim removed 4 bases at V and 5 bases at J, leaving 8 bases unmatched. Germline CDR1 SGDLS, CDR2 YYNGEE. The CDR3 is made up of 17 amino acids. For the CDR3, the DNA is TGTGCCAGCAGCCCTGGGACTAGCGGGGGGGCCGGGGAGACCCAGTACTTC. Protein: CASSPGTSGGAGETQYF.

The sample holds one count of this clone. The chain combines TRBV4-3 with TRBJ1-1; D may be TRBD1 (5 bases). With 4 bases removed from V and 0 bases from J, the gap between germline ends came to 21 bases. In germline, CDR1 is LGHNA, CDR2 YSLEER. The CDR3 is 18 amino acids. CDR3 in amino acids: CASSLGTVPGIMNTEAFF. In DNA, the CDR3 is TGCGCCAGCAGCCTCGGGACTGTTCCAGGCATTATGAACACTGAAGCTTTCTTT.

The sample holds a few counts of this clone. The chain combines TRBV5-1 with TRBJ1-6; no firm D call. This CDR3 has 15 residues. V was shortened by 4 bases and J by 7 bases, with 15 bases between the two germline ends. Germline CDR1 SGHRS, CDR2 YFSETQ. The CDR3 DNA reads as TGCGCCAGCAGCGTAACCCAGGCGGGGAATTCACCCCTCCACTTT. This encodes CASSVTQAGNSPLHF.

The CDR3 region has the DNA TGTGCCAGCAGCTTCATCACGGACGGGGACTACGAGCAGTACTTC. Translated: CASSFITDGDYEQYF. The chain couples TRBV7-2 to TRBJ2-7, with D perhaps matching TRBD2 (5 bases). The CDR3 is made up of 15 amino acids. Germline values: CDR1 SGHTA, CDR2 FQGNSA. The V gene lost 3 bases and the J gene lost 3 bases, with 15 bases spanning the gap. Combining the CDR3 with reference TRBV7-2 and TRBJ2-7 gives the whole variable domain GAGVSQSPSNKVTEKGKDVELRCDPISGHTALYWYRQSLGQGLEFLIYFQGNSAPDKSGLPSDRFSAERTGGSVSTLTIQRTQQEDSAVYLCASSFITDGDYEQYFGPGTRLTVT.

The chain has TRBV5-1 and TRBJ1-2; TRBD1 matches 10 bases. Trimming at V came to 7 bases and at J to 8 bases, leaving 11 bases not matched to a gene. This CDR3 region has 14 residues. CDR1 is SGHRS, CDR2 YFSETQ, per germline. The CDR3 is CASFLTGQGRGYTF. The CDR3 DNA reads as TGCGCCAGCTTCCTCACGGGACAGGGGAGGGGCTACACCTTC. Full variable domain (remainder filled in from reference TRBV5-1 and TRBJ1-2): KAGVTQTPRYLIKTRGQQVTLSCSPISGHRSVSWYQQTPGQGLQFLFEYFSETQRNKGNFPGRFSGRQFSNSRSEMNVSTLELGDSALYLCASFLTGQGRGYTFGSGTRLTVV.

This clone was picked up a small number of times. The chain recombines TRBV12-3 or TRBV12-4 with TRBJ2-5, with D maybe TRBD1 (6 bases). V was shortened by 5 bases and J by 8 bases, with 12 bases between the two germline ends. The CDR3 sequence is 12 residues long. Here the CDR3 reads CASSQRTVTQYF. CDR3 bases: TGTGCCAGCAGTCAGCGGACAGTAACCCAGTACTTC.

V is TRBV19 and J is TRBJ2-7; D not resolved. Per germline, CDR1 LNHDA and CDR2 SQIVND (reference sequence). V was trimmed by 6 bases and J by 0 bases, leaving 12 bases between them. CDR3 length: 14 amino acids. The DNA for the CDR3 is TGTGCCAGTAGCATTTCACTTAACTCCTACGAGCAGTACTTC. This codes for CASSISLNSYEQYF.

CDR3 DNA sequence: TGTGCCAGCAGTCAAGGTAGGGTCAGAGGGAACTATGGCTACACCTTC. This encodes CASSQGRVRGNYGYTF. This sequence joins TRBV25-1 and TRBJ1-2; no reliable D call. The germline CDR1 and CDR2 sequences are MGHDK and SYGVNS. This CDR3 spans 16 amino acids. V was trimmed by 5 bases and J by 2 bases, leaving 18 bases between them.

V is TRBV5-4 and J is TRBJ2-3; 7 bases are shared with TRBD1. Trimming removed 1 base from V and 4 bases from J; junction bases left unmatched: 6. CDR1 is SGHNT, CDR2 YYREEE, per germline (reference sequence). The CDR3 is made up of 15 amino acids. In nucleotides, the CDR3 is TGTGCCAGCAGCTTGATGACAGGGATCGCAGATACGCAGTATTTT. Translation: CASSLMTGIADTQYF.

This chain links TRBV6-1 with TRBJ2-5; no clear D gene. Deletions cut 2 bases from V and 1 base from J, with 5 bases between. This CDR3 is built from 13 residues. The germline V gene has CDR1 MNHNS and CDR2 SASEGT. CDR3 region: CASSEHFQETQYF. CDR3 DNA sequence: TGTGCCAGCAGTGAACATTTCCAAGAGACCCAGTACTTC.

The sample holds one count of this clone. CDR3 sequence reads: CASSFQWETQYF. The CDR3 coding sequence is TGTGCCAGCAGTTTTCAGTGGGAGACCCAGTACTTC. The rearrangement joins TRBV12-3 or TRBV12-4 to TRBJ2-5; D call uncertain. The CDR3 contains 12 residues. V was shortened by 3 bases and J by 5 bases, with 7 bases between the two germline ends.

DNA for the CDR3: TGTGCCAGCAGCCCAGAACAGGGGGGGATGTCCTACGAGCAGTACTTC. Encoded protein: CASSPEQGGMSYEQYF. J is TRBJ2-7 and V is TRBV7-6, with D possibly TRBD1 on 8 matching bases. The CDR3 is made up of 16 amino acids. Trimming took 5 bases from V and 1 from J, leaving 18 bases between them. CDR1 and CDR2 (germline): SGHVS, FNYEAQ.

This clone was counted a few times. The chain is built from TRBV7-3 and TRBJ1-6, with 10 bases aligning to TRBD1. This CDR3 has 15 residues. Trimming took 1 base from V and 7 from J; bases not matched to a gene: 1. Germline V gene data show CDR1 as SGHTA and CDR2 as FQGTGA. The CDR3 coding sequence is TGTGCCAGCAGCTTAATGGGACAGGGGAATTCACCCCTCCACTTT. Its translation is CASSLMGQGNSPLHF.

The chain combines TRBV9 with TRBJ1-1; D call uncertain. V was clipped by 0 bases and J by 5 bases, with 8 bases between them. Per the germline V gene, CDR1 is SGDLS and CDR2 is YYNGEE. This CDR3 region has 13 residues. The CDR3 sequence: CASSVVPGTEAFF. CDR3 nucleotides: TGTGCCAGCAGCGTAGTCCCGGGAACTGAAGCTTTCTTT.

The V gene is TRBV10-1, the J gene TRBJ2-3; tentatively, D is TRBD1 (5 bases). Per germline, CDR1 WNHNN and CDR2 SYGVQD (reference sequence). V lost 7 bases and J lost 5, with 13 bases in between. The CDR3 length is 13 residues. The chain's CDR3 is CASTAEGQDTQYF. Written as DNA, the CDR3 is TGCGCCAGCACGGCCGAAGGACAAGATACGCAGTATTTT.

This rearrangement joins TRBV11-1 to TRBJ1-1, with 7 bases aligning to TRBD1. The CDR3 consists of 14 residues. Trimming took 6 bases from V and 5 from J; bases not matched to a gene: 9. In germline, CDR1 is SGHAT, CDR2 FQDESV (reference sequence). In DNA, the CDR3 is TGTGCCAGCAGAGACTGGACAGGCAAAACTGAAGCTTTCTTT. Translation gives CASRDWTGKTEAFF. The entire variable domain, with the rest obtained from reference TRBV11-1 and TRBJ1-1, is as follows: EAEVAQSPRYKITEKSQAVAFWCDPISGHATLYWYRQILGQGPELLVQFQDESVVDDSQLPKDRFSAERLKGVDSTLKIQPAELGDSAMYLCASRDWTGKTEAFFGQGTRLTVV.

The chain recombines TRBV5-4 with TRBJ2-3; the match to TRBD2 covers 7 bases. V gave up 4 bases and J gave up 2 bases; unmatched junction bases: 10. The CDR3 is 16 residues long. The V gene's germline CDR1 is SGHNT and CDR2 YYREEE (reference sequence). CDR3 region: CASSQIRGDYTDTQYF. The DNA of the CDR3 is TGTGCCAGCAGCCAAATACGGGGGGACTACACAGATACGCAGTATTTT.

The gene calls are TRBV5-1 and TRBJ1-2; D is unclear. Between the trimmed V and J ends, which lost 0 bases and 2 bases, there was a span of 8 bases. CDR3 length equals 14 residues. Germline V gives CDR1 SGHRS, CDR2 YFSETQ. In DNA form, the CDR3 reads TGCGCCAGCAGCTTGGGTACAGCAAACTATGGCTACACCTTC. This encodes CASSLGTANYGYTF.

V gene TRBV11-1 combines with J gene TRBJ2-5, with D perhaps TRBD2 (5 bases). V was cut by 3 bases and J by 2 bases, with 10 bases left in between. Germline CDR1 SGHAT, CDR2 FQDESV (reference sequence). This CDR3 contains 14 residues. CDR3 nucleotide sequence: TGTGCCAGCAGCTTCTCGACGGGGCAAGAGACCCAGTACTTC. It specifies CASSFSTGQETQYF. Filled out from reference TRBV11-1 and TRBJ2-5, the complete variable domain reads EAEVAQSPRYKITEKSQAVAFWCDPISGHATLYWYRQILGQGPELLVQFQDESVVDDSQLPKDRFSAERLKGVDSTLKIQPAELGDSAMYLCASSFSTGQETQYFGPGTRLLVL.

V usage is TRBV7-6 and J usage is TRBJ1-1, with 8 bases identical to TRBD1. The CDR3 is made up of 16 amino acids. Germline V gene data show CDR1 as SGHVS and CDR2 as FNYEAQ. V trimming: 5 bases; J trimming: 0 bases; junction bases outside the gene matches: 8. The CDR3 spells CASSPRPTGVNTEAFF. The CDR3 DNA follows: TGTGCCAGCAGCCCTCGTCCGACAGGGGTGAACACTGAAGCTTTCTTT. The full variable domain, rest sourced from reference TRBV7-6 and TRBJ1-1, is GAGVSQSPRYKVTKRGQDVALRCDPISGHVSLYWYRQALGQGPEFLTYFNYEAQQDKSGLPNDRFSAERPEGSISTLTIQRTEQRDSAMYRCASSPRPTGVNTEAFFGQGTRLTVV.

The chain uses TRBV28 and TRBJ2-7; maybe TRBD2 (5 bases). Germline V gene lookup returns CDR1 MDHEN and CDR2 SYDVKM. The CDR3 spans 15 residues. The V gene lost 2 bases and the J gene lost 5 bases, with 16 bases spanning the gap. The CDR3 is CASSLGRPDRDEQYF. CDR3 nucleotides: TGTGCCAGCAGTTTAGGGAGACCCGATCGGGACGAGCAGTACTTC.

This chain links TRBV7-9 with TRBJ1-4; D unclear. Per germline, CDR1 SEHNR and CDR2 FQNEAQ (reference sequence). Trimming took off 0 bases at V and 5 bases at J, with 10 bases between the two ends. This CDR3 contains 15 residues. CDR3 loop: CASSLALQNNEKLFF. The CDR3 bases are TGTGCCAGCAGCTTAGCGCTTCAGAACAATGAAAAACTGTTTTTT.

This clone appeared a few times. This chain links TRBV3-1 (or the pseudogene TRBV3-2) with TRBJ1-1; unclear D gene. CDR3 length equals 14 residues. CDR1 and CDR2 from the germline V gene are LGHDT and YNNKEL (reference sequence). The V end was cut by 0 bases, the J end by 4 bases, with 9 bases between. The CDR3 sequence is CASSQDPSVTEAFF. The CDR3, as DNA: TGTGCCAGCAGCCAAGATCCTAGTGTCACTGAAGCTTTCTTT.

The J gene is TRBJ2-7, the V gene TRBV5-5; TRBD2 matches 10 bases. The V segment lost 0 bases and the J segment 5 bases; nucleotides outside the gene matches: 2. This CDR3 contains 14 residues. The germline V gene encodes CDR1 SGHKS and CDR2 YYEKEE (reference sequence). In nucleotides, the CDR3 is TGTGCCAGCAGCTTGGGGCTAGCGGGGGACGAGCAGTACTTC. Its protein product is CASSLGLAGDEQYF.